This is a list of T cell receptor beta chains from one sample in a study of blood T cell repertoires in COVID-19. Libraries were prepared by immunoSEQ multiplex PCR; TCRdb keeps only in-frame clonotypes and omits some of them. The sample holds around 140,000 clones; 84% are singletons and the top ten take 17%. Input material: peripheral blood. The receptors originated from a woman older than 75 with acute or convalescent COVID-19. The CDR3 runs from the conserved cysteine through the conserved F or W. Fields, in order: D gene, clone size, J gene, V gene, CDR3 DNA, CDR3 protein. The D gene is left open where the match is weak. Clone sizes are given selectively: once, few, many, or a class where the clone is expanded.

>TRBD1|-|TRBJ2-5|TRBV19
TGTGCCAGTACCACCAATGGACAGGGTCACTCTTGGCCCAAAATGGAGACCCAGTACTTC
CASTTNGQGHSWPKMETQYF
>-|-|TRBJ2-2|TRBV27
TGTGCCAGCAGTTTATCGTTTGCGGGCGGGGAGCTGTTTTTT
CASSLSFAGGELFF
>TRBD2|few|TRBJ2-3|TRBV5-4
TGTGCCAGCAGCTCCCCCCGGCAGCGGGAGTTAGATACGCAGTATTTT
CASSSPRQRELDTQYF
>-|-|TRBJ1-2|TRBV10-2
TGCGCCAGCAGTGAACCCACTCCTACAGGGAACTATGGCTACACCTTC
CASSEPTPTGNYGYTF
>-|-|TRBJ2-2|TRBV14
TGTGCCAGCAGGCCCAGCGGACTCAGCGGGGAGCTGTTTTTT
CASRPSGLSGELFF
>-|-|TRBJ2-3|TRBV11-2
TGTGCCAGCAGCTTTGGGGGACTGGAGGTAGATACGCAGTATTTT
CASSFGGLEVDTQYF
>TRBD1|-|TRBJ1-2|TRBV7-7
TGTGCTAGCAGCTTAGAAGGACAGGGGGCGGACTCCTATGGCTACACCTTC
CASSLEGQGADSYGYTF
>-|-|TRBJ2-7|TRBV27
TGTGCCAGCACCCGGACTGGATCCTACGAGCAGTACTTC
CASTRTGSYEQYF
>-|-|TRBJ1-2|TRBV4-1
TGCGCCAGCAGCCAAGCGGTAGGGGCTTATGGCTACACCTTC
CASSQAVGAYGYTF
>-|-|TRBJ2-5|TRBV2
TGTGCCAGCAGTGAGGAAGGAGAGTTGACCCAGTACTTC
CASSEEGELTQYF
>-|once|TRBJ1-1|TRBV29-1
TGCAGCGTTGTAGGGACGGGACAACTGAACACTGAAGCTTTCTTT
CSVVGTGQLNTEAFF
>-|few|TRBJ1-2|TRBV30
TGTGCCTGGAGTGTCGGAGGGCAGGGCTATGGCTACACCTTC
CAWSVGGQGYGYTF
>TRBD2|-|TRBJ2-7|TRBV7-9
TGTGCCAGCGGCTCAGGGACTAGCGGGAGAAACGAGCAGTACTTC
CASGSGTSGRNEQYF
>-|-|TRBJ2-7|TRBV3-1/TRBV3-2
TGTGCCAGCAGCCTGAGACAGGACTACGAGCAGTACTTC
CASSLRQDYEQYF
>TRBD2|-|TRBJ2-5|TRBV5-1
TGCGCCAGCAGCTTGTGGACTAGCGGTGAAGAGACCCAGTACTTC
CASSLWTSGEETQYF
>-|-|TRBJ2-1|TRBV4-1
TGCGCCAGCAGCCAACCCGGACAGTACTCCTACAATGAGCAGTTCTTC
CASSQPGQYSYNEQFF
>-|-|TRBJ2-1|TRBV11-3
TGTGCCAGCAGCCGTTCTCGGGCGGGGGCGAACAATGAGCAGTTCTTC
CASSRSRAGANNEQFF
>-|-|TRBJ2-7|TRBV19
TGTGCCAGTAGCGAACCTGCAGGGGAGCAGTACTTC
CASSEPAGEQYF
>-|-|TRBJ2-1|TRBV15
TGTGCCACCAGCAGGTTTGGGGGGGCGAGCTCCTACAATGAGCAGTTCTTC
CATSRFGGASSYNEQFF
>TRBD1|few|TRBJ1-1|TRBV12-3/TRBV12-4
TGTGCCAGCAGGCTGGGACAGGGGTCTGAAGCTTTCTTT
CASRLGQGSEAFF
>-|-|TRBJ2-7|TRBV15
TGTGCCACCAGCAGAGATCGGACAATCTACGAGCAGTACTTC
CATSRDRTIYEQYF
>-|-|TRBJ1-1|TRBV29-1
TGCAGCGTTGAGACGGGGGGAAGCACTGAAGCTTTCTTT
CSVETGGSTEAFF
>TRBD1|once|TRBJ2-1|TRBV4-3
TGCGCCAGCAGCCAAGATCCGACAGGGGCGCTGTCCAATGAGCAGTTCTTC
CASSQDPTGALSNEQFF
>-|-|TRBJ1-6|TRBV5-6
TGTGCCAGCAGCTTGGGGCTCTTGGGGCCAGGGGATTCACCCCTCCACTTT
CASSLGLLGPGDSPLHF
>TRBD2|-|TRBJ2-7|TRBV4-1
TGCGCCAGCAGCCAAGAGGCGGGGGGCGCCTACGAGCAGTACTTC
CASSQEAGGAYEQYF
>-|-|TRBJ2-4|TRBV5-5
TGTGCCAGCAGCTTGGACACGCGGCTAGCCAAAAACATTCAGTACTTC
CASSLDTRLAKNIQYF
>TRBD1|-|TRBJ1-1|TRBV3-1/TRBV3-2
TGTGCCAGCAGGAACGGGGACAGAATGAACACTGAAGCTTTCTTT
CASRNGDRMNTEAFF
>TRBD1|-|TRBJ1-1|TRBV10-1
TGCGCCAGCAGTGTTGTCCCGGGACAGGGAGGGTCTTGGAACACTGAAGCTTTCTTT
CASSVVPGQGGSWNTEAFF
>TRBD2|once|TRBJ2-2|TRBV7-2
TGTGCCAGCAGCCCCCTCGGAGGGCTAGCGGGAGTATTCGCCGGGGAGCTGTTTTTT
CASSPLGGLAGVFAGELFF
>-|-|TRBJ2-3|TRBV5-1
TGCGCCAGCAGCTTGGGGCGGGGAGAGGGCACAGATACGCAGTATTTT
CASSLGRGEGTDTQYF
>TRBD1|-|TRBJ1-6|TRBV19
TGTGCCAGTAGTACGACAGGGAAGGATTCACCCCTCCACTTT
CASSTTGKDSPLHF
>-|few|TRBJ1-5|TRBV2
TGTGCCAGCAGACCCGACAGGCCTAGCAATCAGCCCCAGCATTTT
CASRPDRPSNQPQHF
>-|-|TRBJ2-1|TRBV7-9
TGTGCCAGCAGCTTAGATGGGGGGAATGAGCAGTTCTTC
CASSLDGGNEQFF